The 30 T cell receptor beta chains below come from one sample, sequenced in a study of blood T cell repertoires in COVID-19. This table comes from immunoSEQ multiplex PCR, and its TCRdb copy is limited to in-frame clones, with some not included. The sample records about 190,000 clones, around nine tenths being singletons. The source material was peripheral blood. These receptors all come from a woman between 18 and 30 years old who had recovered from COVID-19.

The chain is built from TRBV10-3 and TRBJ2-3; 8 bases fit TRBD2. The CDR3 runs 15 residues. Per the germline V gene, CDR1 is ENHRY and CDR2 is SYGVKD. The J segment lost 0 bases and the V segment lost 10 bases, leaving 9 bases of the junction unmatched. The CDR3 loop reads CATLPREASTDTQYF. The CDR3 DNA reads as TGTGCCACTCTTCCGCGGGAGGCCAGCACAGATACGCAGTATTTT.

V is TRBV7-9 and J is TRBJ1-2; D is perhaps TRBD1 (5 bases). With 0 bases removed from V and 2 bases from J, the gap between germline ends came to 10 bases. This CDR3 spans 15 amino acids. The V gene's germline CDR1 is SEHNR and CDR2 FQNEAQ (reference sequence). The CDR3 DNA follows: TGTGCCAGCAGCTTAGCCCTGACAGAGAACTATGGCTACACCTTC. Its translation is CASSLALTENYGYTF.

This chain links TRBV7-9 with TRBJ2-7; TRBD1 aligns across 7 bases. Looked up from germline, CDR1 is SEHNR and CDR2 is FQNEAQ (reference sequence). V lost 5 bases and J lost 5; bases outside the gene matches: 3. The CDR3 has 12 amino acids. The CDR3 reads CASSMTGNEQYF. The CDR3 nucleotides are TGTGCCAGCAGCATGACAGGGAACGAGCAGTACTTC.

This clone was recorded only once. The rearrangement links TRBV7-8 to TRBJ1-5; D is possibly TRBD1 (5 bases). The CDR3 has 15 amino acids. V lost 4 bases to trimming and J lost 0 bases, with 10 bases between them. Germline CDR1 SGHVS, CDR2 FQNEAQ. The CDR3 loop reads CASSSKDSSNQPQHF. Here the CDR3 DNA reads TGTGCCAGCAGCTCTAAAGACAGTAGCAATCAGCCCCAGCATTTT.

This clone was picked up a small number of times. The rearrangement joins TRBV9 to TRBJ1-1; TRBD1 might be the D (5 bases). Germline V CDR1 and CDR2: SGDLS, YYNGEE. Trimming took off 4 bases at V and 3 bases at J, with 10 bases between the two ends. The CDR3 loop spans 13 amino acids. The CDR3 loop reads CASSQGSDTEAFF. The DNA of the CDR3 is TGTGCCAGCAGCCAGGGATCGGACACTGAAGCTTTCTTT.

V usage is TRBV5-1 and J usage is TRBJ2-7; 8 bases are a match to TRBD2. Germline V gives CDR1 SGHRS, CDR2 YFSETQ. After removal of 0 bases from V and 0 bases from J, the junction contained 5 bases not matched to a gene. The CDR3 covers 16 residues. Here the CDR3 reads CASSLAASGFSYEQYF. The DNA for the CDR3 is TGCGCCAGCAGCTTGGCGGCTAGCGGGTTCTCCTACGAGCAGTACTTC.

The chain recombines TRBV6-2 or TRBV6-3 with TRBJ2-3; D remains ambiguous. The V gene lost 5 bases and the J gene lost 0 bases, with 12 bases spanning the gap. The germline CDR1 and CDR2 sequences are MNHEY and SVGEGT. The CDR3 has 15 residues. Written as DNA, the CDR3 is TGTGCCAGCAGTCTCCTCTTCACTAGCACAGATACGCAGTATTTT. Residues: CASSLLFTSTDTQYF.

The CDR3 loop reads CASSQNPGGSSYNEQFF. In DNA, the CDR3 is TGCGCCAGCAGCCAAAACCCGGGGGGGAGCTCCTACAATGAGCAGTTCTTC. The chain is built from TRBV4-3 and TRBJ2-1; 8 positions match TRBD2. Losses at the gene ends were 2 bases for V and 0 bases for J; bases not matched to a gene: 6. Germline CDR1 reads LGHNA; CDR2 reads YSLEER. The length of the CDR3 is 17 residues.

The genes are TRBV9 and TRBJ2-3; D is ambiguous. Germline V lookup: CDR1 SGDLS, CDR2 YYNGEE. The CDR3 covers 16 residues. V gave up 0 bases and J gave up 4 bases, with 15 bases separating them. The CDR3 DNA reads as TGTGCCAGCAGCGTAGGCTGGGCCCCAGAAGCAGATACGCAGTATTTT. The encoded protein is CASSVGWAPEADTQYF.

This clone was found once. The chain links TRBV9 to TRBJ1-6; 7 bases fit TRBD1. This CDR3 has 15 amino acids. From germline, CDR1 is SGDLS and CDR2 YYNGEE. The junction had 3 bases not matched to a gene; V was cut back by 0 bases and J by 6 bases. The CDR3 is CASSVEGAGNSPLHF. The CDR3 DNA reads TGTGCCAGCAGCGTAGAGGGGGCGGGTAATTCACCCCTCCACTTT.

The chain joins TRBV7-9 to TRBJ2-2; possible D gene TRBD1, 5 bases. Germline V CDR1 and CDR2: SEHNR, FQNEAQ (reference sequence). Trimming removed 5 bases at V and 5 bases at J, with 18 bases between. This CDR3 has 16 amino acids. Here the CDR3 reads CASSRQIPQGTGELFF. Here the CDR3 DNA reads TGTGCCAGCAGCAGACAGATTCCGCAGGGAACCGGGGAGCTGTTTTTT.

V gene TRBV7-6 combines with J gene TRBJ1-3; a possible D gene is TRBD1 (5 bases). The CDR3 is 15 amino acids. V was shortened by 5 bases and J by 2 bases, with 13 bases between the two germline ends. The germline V gene has CDR1 SGHVS and CDR2 FNYEAQ. This CDR3 reads CASSPQGAPGNTIYF. The DNA for the CDR3 is TGTGCCAGCAGCCCTCAAGGGGCGCCTGGAAACACCATATATTTT.

This sequence joins TRBV28 and TRBJ1-5; D gene ambiguous. CDR3 length: 15 residues. Germline V CDR1 and CDR2: MDHEN, SYDVKM. V shed 7 bases and J shed 2 bases, with 15 bases lying between them. The CDR3 protein is CASMRGSSRNQPQHF. CDR3 in DNA: TGTGCCAGCATGCGGGGATCGAGCCGCAATCAGCCCCAGCATTTT. The full variable domain, its missing parts supplied by reference TRBV28 and TRBJ1-5, is DVKVTQSSRYLVKRTGEKVFLECVQDMDHENMFWYRQDPGLGLRLIYFSYDVKMKEKGDIPEGYSVSREKKERFSLILESASTNQTSMYLCASMRGSSRNQPQHFGDGTRLSIL.

V usage is TRBV29-1 and J usage is TRBJ1-2; D not resolved. The germline gives CDR1 SQVTM, CDR2 ANQGSEA. V was cut by 4 bases and J by 2 bases, with 11 bases left in between. The length of the CDR3 is 13 residues. The CDR3 loop reads CSVVWPGNYGYTF. DNA of the CDR3: TGCAGCGTTGTGTGGCCGGGAAACTATGGCTACACCTTC.

The rearrangement joins TRBV6-5 to TRBJ2-7; a possible D gene is TRBD1 (6 bases). V was shortened by 6 bases and J by 6 bases, with 18 bases between the two germline ends. The CDR3 is 14 residues long. The germline gives CDR1 MNHEY, CDR2 SVGAGI. CDR3 DNA: TGTGCCAGCAGCACAGATGACAGGCGGAGCGAGCAGTACTTC. As protein: CASSTDDRRSEQYF.

This clone was observed a few times. The rearrangement uses TRBV20-1 and TRBJ2-7; TRBD2 is a possible D gene (6 bases). Per the germline V gene, CDR1 is DFQATT and CDR2 is SNEGSKA (reference sequence). The V gene lost 7 bases and the J gene lost 1 base, with 8 bases spanning the gap. This CDR3 has 11 amino acids. CDR3 sequence (DNA): TGCAGTGTGGCGGGGTCCTACGAGCAGTACGTC. Its translation is CSVAGSYEQYV.

This clone was recorded once. This rearrangement joins TRBV3-1 (or the pseudogene TRBV3-2) to TRBJ2-5, with TRBD2 as a possible D gene (6 bases). The germline V gene encodes CDR1 LGHDT and CDR2 YNNKEL (reference sequence). The CDR3 is 14 amino acids. V lost 1 base, J lost 5 bases, and 11 bases lay in between. CDR3 coding DNA: TGTGCCAGCAGCCAAGGCGGGGATAGGGAGACCCAGTACTTC. This sequence encodes CASSQGGDRETQYF.

This clone was seen a single time. The V gene is TRBV27, the J gene TRBJ1-5; 10 nucleotides align to TRBD1. Unmatched junction bases numbered 7, after V lost 5 bases and J lost 6 bases. The length of the CDR3 is 15 residues. Germline values: CDR1 MNHEY, CDR2 SMNVEV (reference sequence). In nucleotides, the CDR3 is TGTGCCAGCAGTCTCAAAGGACAGGGGGGTCAGCCCCAGCATTTT. It is translated as CASSLKGQGGQPQHF.

The chain links TRBV27 to TRBJ2-7; possible D gene TRBD1, 6 bases. With 5 bases removed from V and 2 bases from J, the gap between germline ends came to 13 bases. Germline CDR1 is MNHEY and CDR2 is SMNVEV (reference sequence). The CDR3 runs 14 residues. CDR3 bases: TGTGCCAGCAGTCCACAGGGTACGACCTACGAGCAGTACGTC. This encodes CASSPQGTTYEQYV.

The CDR3 loop reads CASSLSSGGDYEQYF. The CDR3 DNA reads TGTGCCAGCTCACTCTCTAGCGGGGGCGACTACGAGCAGTACTTC. This chain joins TRBV18 and TRBJ2-7; 10 positions agree with TRBD2. The germline V gene has CDR1 KGHSH and CDR2 LQKENI. V shed 4 bases and J 3 bases; nucleotides not matched to a gene: 6. The CDR3 has 15 amino acids.

CDR3 sequence (DNA): TGTGCCACTCTTAGAGGAGATACGCAGTATTTT. Translated: CATLRGDTQYF. The chain is built from TRBV2 and TRBJ2-3; D call uncertain. The CDR3 contains 11 residues. CDR1 SNHLY and CDR2 FYNNEI come from the germline V gene. V lost 10 bases, J lost 5 bases, and 10 bases lay in between.

Concerning this clone itself: Germline and junction disagree at one end, which may indicate a read error. Distinct nucleotide sequences in the sample also encode this CDR3. The chain recombines TRBV19 with TRBJ1-5; D is possibly TRBD1 (5 bases). Germline CDR1 LNHDA, CDR2 SQIVND (reference sequence). There are 15 residues in the CDR3. CDR3 protein: CAIGGADYSNQPQHF. CDR3 sequence (DNA): TGTGCCATCGGTGGGGCGGACTATAGCAATCAGCCTCAGCATTTT.

This chain links TRBV18 with TRBJ2-1; D perhaps matches TRBD2 (6 bases). The CDR3 sequence is 15 residues long. In germline, CDR1 is KGHSH, CDR2 LQKENI. V was pared by 3 bases and J by 6 bases, with 15 bases between. The CDR3 loop reads CASSPGRGDPNEQFF. The CDR3 DNA sequence: TGTGCCAGCTCACCCGGGCGGGGCGACCCCAATGAGCAGTTCTTC.

V is TRBV5-5 and J is TRBJ2-5, with D possibly matching TRBD2 (6 bases). Per the germline V gene, CDR1 is SGHKS and CDR2 is YYEKEE (reference sequence). The CDR3 sequence is 15 residues long. The germline V and J ends were trimmed by 4 bases and 4 bases, with 17 bases remaining between them. The CDR3 is CASSLLGTLGETQYF. CDR3 DNA sequence: TGTGCCAGCAGCCTCCTCGGGACTTTGGGAGAGACCCAGTACTTC.

This chain connects TRBV24-1 to TRBJ2-3, with D possibly being TRBD1 (5 bases). The germline V and J ends were trimmed by 4 bases and 7 bases, with 11 bases remaining between them. CDR3 length: 13 amino acids. Per germline, CDR1 KGHDR and CDR2 SFDVKD. The CDR3, as DNA: TGTGCCACCAGTGACCTGACAGTTCATACGCAGTATTTT. Protein product: CATSDLTVHTQYF.

The chain is built from TRBV12-5 and TRBJ2-5; D may be TRBD2 (6 bases). Trimming cost V 0 bases and J 5 bases, with 13 bases left between them. The germline V gene encodes CDR1 LGHNT and CDR2 FRNRAP. This CDR3 is 15 amino acids long. This CDR3 is CASGLVGDSGETQYF. DNA of the CDR3: TGTGCTAGTGGTTTGGTAGGGGACTCTGGGGAGACCCAGTACTTC.

This chain links TRBV4-1 with TRBJ1-6; a weak D match, TRBD1 (5 bases). This CDR3 has 18 amino acids. Germline values: CDR1 MGHRA, CDR2 YSYEKL. Trimming pared 2 bases from V and 11 bases from J, leaving 25 bases between. Here the CDR3 DNA reads TGCGCCAGCAGCCAAAGCCCGTGGGGGGAGACACCTAGGGCACCCCTCCACTTT. It translates to CASSQSPWGETPRAPLHF.

CDR3 in amino acids: CASSYANPGLAGRTDTQYF. CDR3 nucleotides: TGTGCCAGCAGTTACGCGAACCCGGGACTAGCGGGGCGCACAGATACGCAGTATTTT. The chain recombines TRBV6-2 or TRBV6-3 with TRBJ2-3; 13 positions match TRBD2. V was clipped by 2 bases and J by 1 base; unmatched bases: 9. CDR3 length equals 19 residues. In germline, CDR1 is MNHEY, CDR2 SVGEGT.

The chain couples TRBV29-1 to TRBJ2-7; 7 bases agree with TRBD2. CDR1 and CDR2 from the germline V gene are SQVTM and ANQGSEA. The length of the CDR3 is 13 residues. Unmatched junction bases numbered 5, after V lost 3 bases and J lost 3 bases. CDR3 residues: CSVEGGEVYEQYF. As DNA, the CDR3 is TGCAGCGTTGAGGGAGGGGAGGTCTACGAGCAGTACTTC.

J is TRBJ2-7 and V is TRBV24-1; D not resolved. Germline-derived CDR1 and CDR2 are KGHDR and SFDVKD. The CDR3 runs 12 residues. Deletions cut 5 bases from V and 5 bases from J, with 9 bases between. The CDR3 here is CATSVNGHEQYF. CDR3 coding DNA: TGTGCCACCAGTGTCAATGGCCACGAGCAGTACTTC.